The T cell receptor (beta chain) under discussion was sequenced for a study of blood T cell repertoires in COVID-19. Study summary: Donors in the United States, Italy and Spain gave samples during acute or convalescent COVID-19. T cells, B-cell-depleted T cells, or PBMCs provided the cDNA or gDNA that served as material.

In the original processing: Nucleated cell number was recorded as an estimate derived from reference gene primer amplification. Sequencing used immunoSEQ multiplex PCR; TCRdb keeps in-frame clones, though not all of them. The V and J calls and clone size were taken over from that table, and D and trimming were inferred from the DNA. In the table there are 85,000 to 95,000 clones, around nine tenths of which are singletons. This CDR3 contains 14 residues. Germline CDR1 reads SGHNT; CDR2 reads YENEEA. V lost 7 bases and J lost 1, with 13 bases in between. The V and J genes are TRBV11-3 and TRBJ1-1; D gene unclear. Source material: peripheral blood. This receptor was obtained from a woman aged 50 to 65 in a cohort sampled during active COVID-19. As DNA, the CDR3 is TGTGCCAGCACCCTTATAGCGGGGAACACTGAAGCTTTCTTT. Translated, it gives CASTLIAGNTEAFF. Together with reference TRBV11-3 and TRBJ1-1, the CDR3 gives the full variable domain: EAGVVQSPRYKIIEKKQPVAFWCNPISGHNTLYWYLQNLGQGPELLIRYENEEAVDDSQLPKDRFSAERLKGVDSTLKIQPAELGDSAVYLCASTLIAGNTEAFFGQGTRLTVV.